This TCR beta chain derives from a study of graft-versus-host responses after intestinal transplantation. As for the study in general: In this cohort, recipients had multivisceral, liver-intestinal, or isolated intestinal transplants. Anti-thymocyte globulin was used for induction in all recipients, who then took tacrolimus and steroids for approximately three years. Study-level results: Early declines in HvG clones that occurred post-transplant were associated with peak circulating GvH clone levels.

With respect to this clone: Its antigen is unknown.

Unmatched junction bases numbered 8, after V lost 6 bases and J lost 2 bases. The germline V gene has CDR1 MNHEY and CDR2 SVGAGI. CDR3 length: 15 amino acids. TCRdb's table, derived via immunoSEQ multiplex PCR, lists solely in-frame clones and lacks some. Of approximately 76,000 clones listed, approximately 87% are singletons. The source of this sequence is a human donor who was the organ donor for an intestinal transplant. The chain combines TRBV6-5 with TRBJ1-2; 8 bases align to TRBD1. Sequences were derived from unstimulated CD4+ T cells sorted from spleen or lymph node cells, sampled before transplant. CDR3 amino acids: CASRDRDRPNYGYTF. The CDR3 nucleotides are TGTGCCAGCAGGGACAGGGACAGGCCAAACTATGGCTACACCTTC.